Here is one T cell receptor beta chain with its context. This CDR3 region has 13 residues. Germline CDR1 reads MNHNY; CDR2 reads SVGAGI (reference sequence). V trimming: 9 bases; J trimming: 4 bases; junction bases outside the gene matches: 5. This sample stems from a study of shared clonotypes between healthy human individuals. Profiled with immunoSEQ multiplex PCR; TCRdb holds only in-frame clones, not every one. Among millions of clones, approximately 95% were seen once, and the ten largest hold roughly 0.13%. The material sequenced was naive CD4+ T cells sorted from blood. As for subset: CD45RA+ positively selected. This clonotype was obtained from a man aged 18 to 29 in good health. The chain links TRBV6-6 to TRBJ2-7, with 11 bases identical to TRBD1. The CDR3 DNA reads as TGTGCCAGTTCCGGGACAGGGGGATACGAGCAGTACTTC. This encodes CASSGTGGYEQYF.